The 30 T cell receptor delta chains below were found in one sample sequenced in a study of γδ T cells in repeated Plasmodium falciparum infection. TCRdb re-called clones from the multiplex PCR reads via CATT. The sample consists of approximately 50,000 delta-chain clones, 1.9% of them appearing once. Gammadelta T cells were flow-sorted from PBMC into Vgamma9/Vdelta2+ and Vdelta2-negative populations for bulk analysis. Sequenced: gamma-delta T cells from blood. The receptors here all came from a pool of human donors (malaria-infected and uninfected, not separated).

This clone was seen more than once but under ten times. TCRdb assigns this DNA the protein of a much larger clone, which departs from its translation at residue 9; this likely reflects a read error, and the protein shown comes from translating the DNA. This sequence joins TRDV1 and TRDJ1, with a weak D call TRDD1 (5 bases). No J gene was available from TCRdb, and it was assigned here by a germline match of the DNA. In germline, CDR1 is TSWWSYY, CDR2 QGS. This CDR3 is 22 amino acids long. V gave up 5 bases and J gave up 2 bases, with 36 bases separating them. The CDR3 sequence is CALGTAPKIPRDRALGTDKLIF. The CDR3, as DNA: TGTGCTCTTGGGACCGCTCCCAAAATACCGCGTGATAGGGCACTCGGGACCGATAAACTCATCTTT.

This clone was seen ten or more times. A read error is the likely source, as a far larger clone sits one nucleotide away. The sample holds other DNA sequences that translate to the same CDR3. The gene calls are TRDV1 and TRDJ1, with D possibly TRDD3 on 6 matching bases. This CDR3 region has 19 residues. V was pared by 2 bases and J by 0 bases, with 22 bases between. Germline values: CDR1 TSWWSYY, CDR2 QGS. CDR3 in amino acids: CALGEGAGARRGYTDKLIF. CDR3 bases: TGTGCTCTTGGGGAAGGCGCTGGGGCCCGGAGGGGGTACACCGATAAACTCATCTTT.

There are many counts of this clone. The protein TCRdb gives is from a much larger clone and does not agree with this DNA's translation at residue 14, likely a read error; the protein shown here comes from the DNA. The V and J genes are TRAV38-2/DV8 and TRDJ1; 8 nucleotides match TRDD3. Here the J gene came from matching the DNA to germline, since TCRdb omits it. Trimming took 9 bases from V and 3 from J; bases not matched to a gene: 25. The CDR3 length is 19 residues. Germline-derived CDR1 and CDR2 are TSESDYY and QEAYKQQN. The CDR3 sequence: CAWTRFNRYWGLYADKLIF. The CDR3 DNA reads TGTGCTTGGACCCGGTTTAATAGGTACTGGGGGTTGTACGCCGATAAACTCATCTTT.

This clone was seen a few times. A far larger clone is a single base away, which makes a read error likely. Other nucleotide sequences in the sample specify the same CDR3. The chain recombines TRDV2 with TRDJ1; the D gene is possibly TRDD3 (6 bases). TCRdb records no J gene; here it was assigned by comparing the DNA to germline. Germline CDR1 reads GEAIGNYY; CDR2 reads EKD. The CDR3 covers 15 residues. Here the CDR3 reads CACDPLGSGRDKLIF. The CDR3 DNA is TGTGCTTGTGACCCCCTGGGGAGCGGACGCGATAAACTCATCTTT.

Turning to this clone: This likely traces to a read error, being one base from a far larger clone. The chain carries TRDV3 and TRDJ1; TRDD3 aligns across 10 bases. No J gene was available from TCRdb, and it was assigned here by a germline match of the DNA. This CDR3 contains 16 residues. V was pared by 3 bases and J by 1 base, with 11 bases of the junction left unmatched. Germline CDR1 TVYSNPD, CDR2 GDNSRS (reference sequence). CDR3: CAFQHSLGDITDKLIF. DNA of the CDR3: TGTGCCTTCCAGCATTCCCTGGGGGATATCACCGATAAACTCATCTTT.

This clone was recorded a few times. It is likely a read error: a sequence one base away is far more abundant. Other DNA sequences within the sample encode an identical CDR3. The gene calls are TRDV3 and TRDJ1; 13 bases are shared with TRDD3. The J gene is not listed in TCRdb, so it was assigned here from a DNA match to germline. Germline V CDR1 and CDR2: TVYSNPD, GDNSRS (reference sequence). With 1 base clipped from V and 2 bases from J, the junction kept 28 bases outside the gene matches. The CDR3 runs 23 residues. CDR3 in amino acids: CAFTGEPPPAYWGIRFLTDKLIF. CDR3 nucleotide sequence: TGTGCCTTTACCGGGGAGCCTCCCCCCGCTTACTGGGGGATACGCTTTTTAACCGATAAACTCATCTTT.

In this sample, this clone turned up a few times. A far larger clone is a single base away, which makes a read error likely. Distinct nucleotide sequences in the sample also encode this CDR3. The chain couples TRDV1 to TRDJ1; 8 bases align to TRDD3. The J gene is absent in TCRdb and was assigned here via DNA matching to germline. This CDR3 spans 22 amino acids. From germline, CDR1 is TSWWSYY and CDR2 QGS. The DNA of the CDR3 is TGTGCTCTTGGAGAACTAAGGCCGATACCCTCCCTTCTGGGGGAGAACACCGATAAACTCATCTTT. Residues: CALGELRPIPSLLGENTDKLIF.

Note on this clone: A far larger clone is off by one base, so a read error is likely. The sample contains more than one DNA sequence encoding this CDR3. The chain carries TRDV1 and TRDJ1; 7 bases are shared with TRDD3. The J gene is not listed in TCRdb, so it was assigned here from a DNA match to germline. Trimming removed 5 bases from V and 2 bases from J; junction bases left unmatched: 26. The CDR3 is 21 amino acids. Germline lookup yields CDR1 TSWWSYY and CDR2 QGS. The CDR3 nucleotides are TGTGCTCTTGGGCATATCCAGCCCTACTGGGGAATACAGGGTATGACCGATAAACTCATCTTT. Encoded protein: CALGHIQPYWGIQGMTDKLIF.

On this clone itself: A read error likely explains why the TCRdb protein, taken from a much larger clone, differs from this DNA's translation at residue 13; the protein shown is translated from the DNA. The V segment is TRDV2, and no J call was made; the table names TRDD3, a call not compared with the DNA. This CDR3 contains 15 residues. Germline-derived CDR1 and CDR2 are GEAIGNYY and EKD. CDR3 sequence (DNA): TGTGCCTGTGACACGAGAGTACTGGGGGATGACAAACGCATCTTT. It codes for CACDTRVLGDDKRIF.

This clone was observed a handful of times. The amino acid sequence in TCRdb belongs to a much larger clone and departs from this DNA's translation at residue 15, likely a sequencing read error; the sequence shown is translated from the DNA. The rearrangement uses TRDV3 and TRDJ1, with TRDD3 matching 11 bases. Because TCRdb records no J gene, it was assigned here through a match of the DNA to germline. This CDR3 has 21 residues. V shed 3 bases and J 4 bases; nucleotides not matched to a gene: 28. Germline V lookup: CDR1 TVYSNPD, CDR2 GDNSRS (reference sequence). Here the CDR3 reads CAFLPSSFILGDIAENDKLIF. The CDR3, as DNA: TGTGCCTTCCTTCCCTCCTCCTTCATACTGGGGGATATCGCGGAAAACGATAAACTCATCTTT.

This clone has a count of ten or more. One base away lies a much larger clone, so this may be a sequencing read error. The V gene is TRDV2, the J gene TRDJ1; 7 bases map to TRDD3. Germline CDR1 is GEAIGNYY and CDR2 is EKD. This CDR3 has 16 amino acids. Trimming cost V 0 bases and J 3 bases; bases outside gene matches: 9. The CDR3 sequence is CACDTVGYQFADKLIF. CDR3 DNA: TGTGCCTGTGACACCGTGGGATACCAGTTTGCCGATAAACTCATCTTT.

Remarks on this clone: A far larger clone differs by one base, so this is likely a read error. The identical CDR3 is also encoded by other nucleotide sequences in the sample. The rearrangement joins TRDV1 to TRDJ1, with 10 bases lining up with TRDD3. The J gene is absent in TCRdb and was assigned here via DNA matching to germline. This CDR3 comprises 22 residues. Germline trimming cut 5 bases from V and 0 bases from J; bases unmatched to any gene: 24. Germline lookup yields CDR1 TSWWSYY and CDR2 QGS. The CDR3 is CALGTTTPFLTGTGGYTDKLIF. The CDR3 region has the DNA TGTGCTCTTGGGACAACAACTCCATTTTTAACGGGTACTGGGGGATACACCGATAAACTCATCTTT.

This clone was counted a few times. The TCRdb protein, from a much larger clone, departs from this DNA's translation at residue 10, likely by read error; the protein shown derives from the DNA. V and J are TRDV2 and TRDJ1; TRDD3 agrees at 8 bases. The J gene was not available in TCRdb and was assigned here by matching the DNA to germline segments. The length of the CDR3 is 17 residues. Trimming removed 3 bases from V and 0 bases from J; junction bases left unmatched: 11. Germline V gene lookup returns CDR1 GEAIGNYY and CDR2 EKD. CDR3: CACDSLTGGPNTDKLIF. For the CDR3, the DNA is TGTGCCTGTGACTCTTTAACTGGGGGGCCCAACACCGATAAACTCATCTTT.

As concerns this clone: The protein recorded in TCRdb matches a much larger clone and deviates from this DNA's translation at residue 4, suggesting a read error; the protein here is obtained by translating the DNA. V usage is TRDV2 and J usage is TRDJ3; possibly TRDD1 or TRDD3 for D (5 bases each). Assignment of the J gene here rests on matching the DNA to germline, because TCRdb gives none. V was trimmed by 5 bases and J by 1 base, leaving 26 bases between them. The CDR3 extends over 21 amino acids. The germline CDR1 and CDR2 sequences are GEAIGNYY and EKD. CDR3 amino acids: CACGTMGSPIIESWDTRQMFF. Here the CDR3 DNA reads TGTGCCTGTGGCACGATGGGATCCCCAATAATAGAATCCTGGGACACCCGACAGATGTTTTTC.

This clone was seen a handful of times. Only one base separates this from a far larger clonotype, so it likely reflects a read error. In the same sample, other DNA sequences code for this CDR3. The V gene is TRDV1, the J gene TRDJ1, with D tentatively TRDD3 (5 bases). TCRdb supplies no J gene; here it was assigned by aligning the nucleotide sequence to germline. CDR1 and CDR2 (germline): TSWWSYY, QGS. This CDR3 is built from 13 residues. CDR3 in DNA: TGTGCCCTTGGGGAACCCATGTCTGATAAACTCATCTTT. This gives the protein CALGEPMSDKLIF.

This clone was recorded many times. The protein that TCRdb holds for this DNA derives from a much larger clone and differs from the translated DNA at residue 10, which likely indicates a read error; the protein shown here is translated from the DNA. This chain joins TRDV2 and TRDJ1; 7 bases map to TRDD3. As TCRdb names no J gene, one was assigned here on the basis of a DNA match to germline. V lost 3 bases, J lost 6 bases, and 9 bases stayed unmatched. The germline V gene encodes CDR1 GEAIGNYY and CDR2 EKD. CDR3 size: 14 residues. The CDR3: CACDSLGTTNKLIF. The CDR3 bases are TGTGCCTGTGACTCACTGGGGACTACCAATAAACTCATCTTT.

This clone was detected ten times or more. The likely explanation is a read error, given a far larger clone one base away. This same CDR3 is encoded by further DNA sequences in the sample. The chain joins TRDV2 to TRDJ1; 11 positions match TRDD3. TCRdb leaves out the J gene; it was filled in here by matching the DNA to germline. The CDR3 contains 17 residues. Germline CDR1 and CDR2: GEAIGNYY and EKD. CDR3 nucleotides: TGTGCCTGTGACACCCTCCCGCTGGGGGATACCACCGACAAACTCATCTTT. Translated, it gives CACDTLPLGDTTDKLIF.

On this clone itself: The protein that TCRdb holds for this DNA derives from a much larger clone and differs from the translated DNA at residue 22, which likely indicates a read error; the protein shown here is translated from the DNA. The chain is built from TRDV1 and TRDJ1, with 9 bases aligning to TRDD2. Here the J gene came from matching the DNA to germline, since TCRdb omits it. From germline, CDR1 is TSWWSYY and CDR2 QGS. The CDR3 has 25 residues. The CDR3 reads CALGNPLPTVLYLLGSIGASDRLIF. The CDR3, as DNA: TGTGCTCTTGGGAACCCCCTTCCTACAGTCCTCTACTTACTGGGTTCGATAGGAGCATCCGATAGACTCATCTTT.

Note on this clone: The TCRdb protein comes from a much larger clone and disagrees with this DNA's translation at residue 11, likely due to a read error; the protein given here is derived from the DNA. The J gene is TRDJ1, the V gene TRDV3, with TRDD3 matching over 9 bases. The J gene, not given by TCRdb, was assigned here from a germline match of the nucleotide sequence. V was clipped by 2 bases and J by 0 bases; unmatched bases: 25. This CDR3 region has 21 residues. The germline V gene encodes CDR1 TVYSNPD and CDR2 GDNSRS (reference sequence). The DNA of the CDR3 is TGTGCCTTTTCCGTCCTCTTTTACTGGGGGACACGCGAGTCTTACACCGATAAACTCATCTTT. Translated, it gives CAFSVLFYWGTRESYTDKLIF.

This clone was detected a few times. A read error likely explains why the TCRdb protein, taken from a much larger clone, differs from this DNA's translation at residue 3; the protein shown is translated from the DNA. This rearrangement joins TRDV1 to TRDJ1, with 12 bases aligning to TRDD3. TCRdb gives no J gene; it was assigned here by matching the DNA to germline. The CDR3 runs to 22 residues. Germline lookup yields CDR1 TSWWSYY and CDR2 QGS. CDR3 nucleotides: TGTGCTCCTGGGGAACCCATTCCTACGATATTTCTGGGGGATACGTGGACCGATAAACTCATCTTT. Translation: CAPGEPIPTIFLGDTWTDKLIF.

This clone was found many times. A read error likely explains why the TCRdb protein, taken from a much larger clone, differs from this DNA's translation at residue 17; the protein shown is translated from the DNA. The V gene is TRDV3, the J gene TRDJ1, with 12 bases aligning to TRDD3. The CDR3 is 20 residues long. Germline-derived CDR1 and CDR2 are TVYSNPD and GDNSRS (reference sequence). CDR3 sequence (DNA): TGTGCCTTTATGATTCCCTCGTACTGGGGGATACCCTTGAACACCGATAGACTCATCTTT. As protein: CAFMIPSYWGIPLNTDRLIF.

This clone was found a few times. TCRdb's protein, taken from a much larger clone, differs from this DNA's translation at residue 7, likely owing to a read error; the protein displayed comes from the DNA. The chain links TRDV3 to TRDJ1; TRDD3 matches at 12 bases. As TCRdb names no J gene, one was assigned here on the basis of a DNA match to germline. The trim removed 3 bases at V and 5 bases at J, leaving 25 bases unmatched. CDR1 and CDR2 from the germline V gene are TVYSNPD and GDNSRS (reference sequence). The CDR3 has 20 residues. This chain's CDR3 is CALITGPPPYWGIPTDKLIF. The CDR3 coding sequence is TGTGCCTTGATAACAGGCCCTCCGCCGTACTGGGGGATACCGACAGATAAACTCATCTTT.

This clone was picked up a small number of times. The protein held in TCRdb is that of a much larger clone and does not match this DNA's translation at residue 10, likely because of a read error; the protein shown is translated from the DNA. The chain couples TRDV3 to TRDJ1; D is perhaps TRDD3 (10 bases). The J gene, missing from TCRdb, was assigned here through DNA to germline matching. The CDR3 extends over 20 amino acids. Germline CDR1 TVYSNPD, CDR2 GDNSRS (reference sequence). V dropped 4 bases and J dropped 0 bases, with 33 bases sitting between them. CDR3 sequence reads: CASSPSYDTLTGGYTDKLIF. The CDR3 bases are TGTGCCTCTAGCCCTTCCTACGATACGCTTACTGGGGGATACACCGATAAACTCATCTTT.

Note on this clone: The protein in TCRdb stems from a much larger clone and differs at residue 9 from this DNA's translation, likely a read error; here the protein is translated from the DNA. V gene TRAV38-2/DV8 combines with J gene TRDJ1, with TRDD3 matching over 9 bases. TCRdb is silent on the J gene; assignment here came from matching the DNA to germline. The V gene's germline CDR1 is TSESDYY and CDR2 QEAYKQQN. The CDR3 is 20 residues long. Trimming removed 6 bases from V and 0 bases from J; junction bases left unmatched: 21. The CDR3 DNA reads TGTGCTTATATAGTCCTGACTGATAGGGGATACGGGCCGTACACCGATAAACTCATCTTT. It encodes CAYIVLTDRGYGPYTDKLIF.

Many counts were recorded for this clone. A far larger clone is one base from this, pointing to a likely read error. This CDR3 is also generated by other DNA sequences in the sample. This chain links TRDV2 with TRDJ1, with TRDD3 matching over 10 bases. Looked up from germline, CDR1 is GEAIGNYY and CDR2 is EKD. The CDR3 covers 22 residues. CDR3 in amino acids: CACDTVVYTGGSPEKYTDKLIF. The CDR3 region has the DNA TGCGCCTGTGACACCGTCGTATACACTGGGGGATCCCCCGAAAAGTACACCGATAAACTCATCTTT.

This clone was seen many times. The protein TCRdb lists belongs to a much larger clone and differs from this DNA's translation at residue 7, which points to a read error; the protein shown is made from the DNA. This chain connects TRDV2 to TRDJ1, with 9 bases aligning to TRDD3. TCRdb leaves out the J gene; it was filled in here by matching the DNA to germline. The CDR3 totals 18 residues. V shed 0 bases, J shed 3 bases, and the junction held 13 bases outside the gene matches. The V gene's germline CDR1 is GEAIGNYY and CDR2 EKD. DNA of the CDR3: TGTGCCTGTGACACCGGTTTCTTACTGGGGGAGCACCCCGATAAACTCATCTTT. The encoded protein is CACDTGFLLGEHPDKLIF.

A word on this clone: This DNA's translation differs at residue 3 from TCRdb's protein, which comes from a much larger clone; a read error is likely, and the protein shown is translated from the DNA. V is TRDV2 and J is TRDJ1, with 9 bases fitting TRDD3. As TCRdb names no J gene, one was assigned here on the basis of a DNA match to germline. Germline values: CDR1 GEAIGNYY, CDR2 EKD. The CDR3 contains 17 residues. CDR3 in amino acids: CARDALLGEIFTDKLIF. CDR3 coding DNA: TGTGCCCGTGACGCTTTACTGGGGGAGATATTCACCGATAAACTCATCTTT.

This clone was observed many times. The likely explanation is a read error, given a far larger clone one base away. This sample includes further DNA sequences coding for the same CDR3. The J segment was not called; the V segment is TRDV2; the D call of TRDD3 is as the table states it, not checked on the DNA. CDR1 and CDR2 (germline): GEAIGNYY, EKD. The CDR3 has 19 amino acids. The CDR3 DNA reads TGTGCCTGTGACACGGTTACTGGGGGATACCAACTACACGCCGATAAGCTCATCTTT. This gives the protein CACDTVTGGYQLHADKLIF.

This clone occurred many times. The chain links TRDV1 to TRDJ1, with 8 nucleotides matching TRDD2. This CDR3 is 20 amino acids long. The V gene's germline CDR1 is TSWWSYY and CDR2 QGS. V was clipped by 4 bases and J by 0 bases; unmatched bases: 19. CDR3 amino acids: CALGAFPLLPNWEHTDKLIF. The DNA for the CDR3 is TGTGCTCTTGGGGCCTTCCCCCTCCTTCCTAACTGGGAACACACCGATAAACTCATCTTT.

Notes on this clone: TCRdb shows a much larger clone's protein in place of this DNA's translation, and the two differ at residue 12, likely through a read error; the protein shown is translated from the DNA. The CDR3 reads CALGERGIRLAEQLFF. Written as DNA, the CDR3 is TGTGCTCTTGGGGAACGAGGGATACGTTTAGCAGAACAACTCTTCTTT. The chain joins TRDV1 to TRDJ2; 8 bases match TRDD3. CDR3 length: 16 residues. From germline, CDR1 is TSWWSYY and CDR2 QGS. J lost 10 bases, V lost 1 base, and 11 bases had no gene match.